In this sample, the clone carrying this TCR beta chain turned up many times. Looked up from germline, CDR1 is MNHEY and CDR2 is SVGAGI. The CDR3 has 17 amino acids. Losses at the gene ends were 5 bases for V and 4 bases for J; bases not matched to a gene: 15. This entry comes from a study of molecular identifiers for immune sequencing clone quantification. TCRdb recomputed calls from the PCR reads with MiXCR, one row per CDR3 protein. The sample records around 460,000 distinct CDR3 sequences, around 25% being singletons. The source of this sequence is a human donor in good health. Some libraries in this study had Jurkat cell RNA spiked in. The genes are TRBV6-5 and TRBJ2-3, with 7 bases that match TRBD1. Sequencing was carried out using naive CD8+ T cells from blood, with Jurkat cell RNA spiked in. The subset denotes: FACS-sorted CD8+CD4-CCR7+CD45RA+ naive T cells. CDR3 in amino acids: CASSPRPPQGWPDTQYF. The CDR3 DNA reads as TGTGCCAGCAGTCCACGGCCCCCACAGGGGTGGCCAGATACGCAGTATTTT.